The present T cell receptor (beta chain) was sequenced within a study of blood T cell repertoires in COVID-19. Profiling relied on immunoSEQ multiplex PCR, and the TCRdb table lists in-frame clones only, not all of them. The sample has over 450,000 clones; about 89% are singletons. The CDR3 extends over 12 amino acids. The V end was cut by 1 base, the J end by 10 bases, with 9 bases between. The V gene's germline CDR1 is SGHTA and CDR2 FQGNSA. Sample: peripheral blood. This receptor was identified in a woman between 45 and 65 years old with COVID-19, enrolled during active disease. This sequence joins TRBV7-2 and TRBJ2-3; D gene unclear. CDR3 bases: TGTGCCAGCAGCTTAGTCGGCAGGTCGCAGTATTTT. Translating it yields CASSLVGRSQYF.